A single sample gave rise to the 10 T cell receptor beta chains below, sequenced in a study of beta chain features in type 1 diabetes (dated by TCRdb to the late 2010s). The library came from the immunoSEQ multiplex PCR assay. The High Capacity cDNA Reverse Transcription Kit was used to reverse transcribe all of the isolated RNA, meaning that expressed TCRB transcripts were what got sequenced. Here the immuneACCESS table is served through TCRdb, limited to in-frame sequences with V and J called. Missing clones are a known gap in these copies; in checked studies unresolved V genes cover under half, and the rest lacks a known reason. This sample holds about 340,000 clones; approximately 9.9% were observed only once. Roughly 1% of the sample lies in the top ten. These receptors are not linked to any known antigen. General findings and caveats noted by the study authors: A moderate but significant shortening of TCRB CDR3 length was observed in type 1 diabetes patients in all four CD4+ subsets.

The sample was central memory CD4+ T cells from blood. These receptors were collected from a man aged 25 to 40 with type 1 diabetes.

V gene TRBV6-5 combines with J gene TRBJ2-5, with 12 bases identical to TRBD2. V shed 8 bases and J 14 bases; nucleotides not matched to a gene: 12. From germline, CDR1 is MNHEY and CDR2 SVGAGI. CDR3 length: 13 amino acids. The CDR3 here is CASSPWSSGGDYF. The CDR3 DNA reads TGTGCCAGCTCGCCATGGTCTAGCGGGGGGGATTACTTC.

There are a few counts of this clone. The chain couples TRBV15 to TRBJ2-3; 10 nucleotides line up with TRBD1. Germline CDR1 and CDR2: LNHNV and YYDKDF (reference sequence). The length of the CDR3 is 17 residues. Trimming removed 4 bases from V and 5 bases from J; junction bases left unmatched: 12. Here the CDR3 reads CATSTAPGQGGVDTQYF. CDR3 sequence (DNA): TGTGCCACCAGCACCGCCCCAGGACAGGGGGGAGTAGATACGCAGTATTTT. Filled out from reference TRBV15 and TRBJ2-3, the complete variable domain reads DAMVIQNPRYQVTQFGKPVTLSCSQTLNHNVMYWYQQKSSQAPKLLFHYYDKDFNNEADTPDNFQSRRPNTSFCFLDIRSPGLGDTAMYLCATSTAPGQGGVDTQYFGPGTRLTVL.

CDR3 DNA sequence: TGTGCCAGCAGCTATGGGTCGGGGGTATCACCCCTCCACTTT. It encodes CASSYGSGVSPLHF. The chain is built from TRBV7-2 and TRBJ1-6; D may be TRBD1 (5 bases). Deletions cut 4 bases from V and 10 bases from J, with 14 bases between. This CDR3 is 14 amino acids long. Germline assignment: CDR1 SGHTA and CDR2 FQGNSA.

CDR3 loop: CASSGAGTNTGELFF. The CDR3 DNA reads TGCGCCAGCAGCGGTGCGGGGACGAACACCGGGGAGCTGTTTTTT. The chain couples TRBV5-1 to TRBJ2-2; a weak D match, TRBD2 (6 bases). The CDR3 length is 15 residues. The V and J ends lost 4 bases and 0 bases respectively, with 10 bases between them. The germline V gene has CDR1 SGHRS and CDR2 YFSETQ.

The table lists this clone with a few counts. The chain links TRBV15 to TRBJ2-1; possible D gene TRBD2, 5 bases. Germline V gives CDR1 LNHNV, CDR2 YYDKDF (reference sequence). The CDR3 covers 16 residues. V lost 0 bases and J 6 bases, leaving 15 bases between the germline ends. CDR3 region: CATSRDLGLNFNEQFF. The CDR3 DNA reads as TGTGCCACCAGCAGAGATCTAGGACTCAATTTCAATGAGCAGTTCTTC.

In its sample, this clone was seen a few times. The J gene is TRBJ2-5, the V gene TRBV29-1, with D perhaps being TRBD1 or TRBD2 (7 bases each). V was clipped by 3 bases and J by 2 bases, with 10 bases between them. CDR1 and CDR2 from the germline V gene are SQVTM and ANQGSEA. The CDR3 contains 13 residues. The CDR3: CSVDQGGQETQYF. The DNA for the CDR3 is TGCAGCGTTGACCAGGGGGGGCAAGAGACCCAGTACTTC.

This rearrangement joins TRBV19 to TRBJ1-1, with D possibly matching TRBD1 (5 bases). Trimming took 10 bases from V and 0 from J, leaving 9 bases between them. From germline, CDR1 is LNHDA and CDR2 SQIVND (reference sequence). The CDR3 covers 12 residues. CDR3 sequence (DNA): TGTGCCACCCGGGGCGTGAACACTGAAGCTTTCTTT. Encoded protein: CATRGVNTEAFF.

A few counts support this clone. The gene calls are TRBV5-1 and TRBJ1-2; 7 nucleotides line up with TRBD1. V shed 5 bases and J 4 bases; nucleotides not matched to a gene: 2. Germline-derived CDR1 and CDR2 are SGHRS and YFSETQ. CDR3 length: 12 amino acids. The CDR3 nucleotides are TGCGCCAGCAGTGGGGACAGCTATGGCTACACCTTC. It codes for CASSGDSYGYTF.

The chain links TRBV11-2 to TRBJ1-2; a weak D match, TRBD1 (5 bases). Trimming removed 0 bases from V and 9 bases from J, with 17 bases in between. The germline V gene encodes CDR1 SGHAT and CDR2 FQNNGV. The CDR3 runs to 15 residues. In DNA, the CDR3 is TGTGCCAGCAGCTTAGAGATCCTGGCCCAGGGTCGCTACACCTTC. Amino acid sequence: CASSLEILAQGRYTF.

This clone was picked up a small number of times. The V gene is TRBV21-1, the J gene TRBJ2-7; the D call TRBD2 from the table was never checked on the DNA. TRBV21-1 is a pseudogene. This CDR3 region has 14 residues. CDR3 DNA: TGTGCCATCAATCCCCCCGCTCGAGGTTACGAGCAGTACTTC. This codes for CAINPPARGYEQYF.